The 6 T cell receptor beta chains listed next were all sequenced from one sample in a study of CD8 T cells in Susac syndrome. Reverse transcription of about 0.5 to 1 ug RNA used random hexamers. One entry per CDR3 protein results from TCRdb running MiXCR on the immunoSEQ multiplex PCR reads. The profile shows 400,000 or so distinct CDR3 sequences, more than 70% of them singletons. Material: CD8+ T cells from PBMCs. All receptors come from a human donor with multiple sclerosis.

The chain combines TRBV24-1 with TRBJ2-1; D is perhaps TRBD2 (6 bases). CDR1 is KGHDR, CDR2 SFDVKD, per germline. There are 13 residues in the CDR3. V gave up 1 base and J gave up 8 bases, with 8 bases separating them. In DNA form, the CDR3 reads TGTGCCACCAGTGATTTATCGGGGGATGAGCAGTTCTTC. Translating it yields CATSDLSGDEQFF.

This chain connects TRBV12-3 or TRBV12-4 to TRBJ2-7; TRBD2 matches 8 bases. The CDR3 length is 14 residues. Losses at the gene ends were 6 bases for V and 3 bases for J; bases not matched to a gene: 7. The chain's CDR3 is CASSPLAGNYEQYF. The CDR3 DNA follows: TGTGCCAGCAGCCCGTTAGCGGGGAACTACGAGCAGTACTTC.

The V gene is TRBV29-1, the J gene TRBJ2-7; 8 bases fit TRBD1. Trimming took 4 bases from V and 0 from J; bases not matched to a gene: 11. This CDR3 contains 16 residues. From germline, CDR1 is SQVTM and CDR2 ANQGSEA. CDR3 bases: TGCAGCGTTGGGGATGGGCCGGACAGGGCCTCCTACGAGCAGTACTTC. Its translation: CSVGDGPDRASYEQYF.

A note on this clonotype: The limits of the CDR3 on the DNA are not certain, so only TCRdb's listed CDR3 is given. V and J are TRBV30 and TRBJ1-1. Looked up from germline, CDR1 is GTSNPN and CDR2 is SVGIG (reference sequence). The CDR3 numbers 11 amino acids, ends counted. The CDR3: CAWGMGTEASF.

This chain links TRBV7-9 with TRBJ2-1; D unresolved. The CDR3 spans 15 residues. CDR1 is SEHNR and CDR2 is FQNEAQ in the germline V gene (reference sequence). The V and J ends lost 6 bases and 0 bases respectively, with 12 bases between them. CDR3 loop: CASRHAVSSYNEQFF. CDR3 nucleotides: TGTGCCAGCAGACATGCGGTAAGCTCCTACAATGAGCAGTTCTTC.

The chain links TRBV5-4 to TRBJ2-1, with D maybe TRBD2 (6 bases). Germline-derived CDR1 and CDR2 are SGHNT and YYREEE (reference sequence). V was trimmed by 2 bases and J by 1 base, leaving 13 bases between them. CDR3 length: 16 amino acids. Written as DNA, the CDR3 is TGTGCCAGCAGCTTTTATCTAGCGAGTTCCTACAATGAGCAGTTCTTC. The encoded protein is CASSFYLASSYNEQFF.